A selection of T cell receptor beta chains follows, all from one sample in a study of shared clonotypes between healthy human individuals. Generated by immunoSEQ multiplex PCR, the TCRdb table keeps only in-frame clones and is missing some. In the table there are 900,000 to 1,200,000 clones, around 78% of which are singletons. The sequencing sample was made of memory CD4+ T cells from PBMCs. The receptors derive from a man younger than 35 in good health. Some clones in this sample may be carry-over from other donors' samples. Both conserved end residues are part of each CDR3. The order of the fields is V gene, clone size, J gene, D gene, CDR3 protein, CDR3 DNA. The D gene is left open where the match is weak. Only part of the rows carry a size: once, few, many, or a class if the clone is expanded.

TRBV6-5,once,TRBJ1-1,TRBD1,CASRDRGRVNTEAFF,TGTGCCAGCAGGGACAGGGGCCGCGTGAACACTGAAGCTTTCTTT
TRBV9,.,TRBJ2-3,.,CASSVGAGTSTDTQYF,TGTGCCAGCAGCGTAGGGGCCGGGACTAGCACAGATACGCAGTATTTT
TRBV11-2,.,TRBJ2-1,.,CASSLREQFF,TGTGCCAGCAGCTTACGCGAGCAGTTCTTC
TRBV2,many,TRBJ2-3,.,CASSEAGGRDTQYF,TGTGCCAGCAGTGAAGCTGGGGGGCGAGATACGCAGTATTTT
TRBV28,many,TRBJ2-1,.,CASSPGPGRPNPDNEQFF,TGTGCCAGCAGTCCGGGGCCGGGCCGCCCTAACCCTGACAATGAGCAGTTCTTC
TRBV28,.,TRBJ2-7,TRBD1,CASSPLRQGSGHEQYF,TGTGCCAGCAGCCCTCTTCGACAGGGGTCTGGCCACGAGCAGTACTTC
TRBV6-5,.,TRBJ2-7,TRBD1,CASSYSGQGPYEQYF,TGTGCCAGCAGTTACTCAGGACAGGGGCCCTACGAGCAGTACTTC
TRBV7-9,.,TRBJ2-1,.,CASSLRRTINNEQFF,TGTGCCAGCAGCTTACGTCGGACAATAAACAATGAGCAGTTCTTC
TRBV21-1,.,TRBJ1-5,.,CASLVGSNQPQHF,TGTGCCAGCCTCGTAGGTAGCAATCAGCCCCAGCATTTT
TRBV4-2,.,TRBJ2-2,.,CASSQDPYRSTGELFF,TGTGCCAGCAGCCAAGATCCGTACAGAAGCACCGGGGAGCTGTTTTTT
TRBV29-1,.,TRBJ2-3,.,CSVLVTWNTDTQYF,TGCAGCGTTCTGGTTACCTGGAACACAGATACGCAGTATTTT
TRBV2,.,TRBJ2-7,.,CASTVTLGLQYF,TGTGCCAGCACCGTTACACTAGGTCTGCAGTACTTC
TRBV2,.,TRBJ2-7,TRBD1,CASTRDRGSEQYF,TGTGCCAGCACACGGGACAGGGGAAGCGAGCAGTACTTC
TRBV15,.,TRBJ1-5,.,CATDVGGNNQPQHF,TGTGCCACCGACGTGGGGGGGAACAATCAGCCCCAGCATTTT
TRBV7-3,few,TRBJ1-1,.,CASSLLGRATEAFF,TGTGCCAGCAGCTTATTGGGGCGGGCCACTGAAGCTTTCTTT
TRBV5-4,.,TRBJ2-2,.,CASSWGGGASTGELFF,TGTGCCAGCAGCTGGGGAGGAGGGGCCAGCACCGGGGAGCTGTTTTTT
TRBV29-1,.,TRBJ1-3,.,CSVVLNSGNTIYF,TGCAGCGTTGTGCTAAACTCTGGAAACACCATATATTTT
TRBV5-1,.,TRBJ2-1,TRBD1,CASSSWTGRSYNEQFF,TGCGCCAGCAGCTCGTGGACAGGGCGGTCCTACAATGAGCAGTTCTTC
TRBV11-3,.,TRBJ2-1,.,CASSFSNDEQFF,TGTGCCAGCAGCTTTTCCAATGATGAGCAGTTCTTC
TRBV6-1,.,TRBJ1-2,.,CASSSGPLQGYTF,TGTGCCAGCAGTTCTGGGCCTTTGCAAGGCTACACCTTC
TRBV7-2,few,TRBJ2-5,TRBD2,CASSIEPGLARTQYF,TGTGCCAGCAGCATAGAACCGGGACTAGCGCGGACCCAGTACTTC
TRBV7-9,.,TRBJ1-4,.,CASSPRRRGVDEKLFF,TGTGCCAGCAGCCCGCGGCGGAGGGGCGTTGATGAAAAACTGTTTTTT
TRBV4-2,.,TRBJ2-3,TRBD2,CASSQEPSGVSTDTQYF,TGTGCCAGCAGCCAAGAACCTAGCGGGGTTAGCACAGATACGCAGTATTTT
TRBV5-1,.,TRBJ1-1,.,CASSLAKGEGENTEAFF,TGCGCCAGCAGCTTGGCCAAGGGGGAGGGTGAGAACACTGAAGCTTTCTTT
TRBV27,.,TRBJ1-1,TRBD1,CASSKDRTNTEAFF,TGTGCCAGCAGTAAGGACAGGACGAACACTGAAGCTTTCTTT
TRBV19,.,TRBJ2-1,.,CASSIRGGHDPYNEQFF,TGTGCCAGTAGTATCCGAGGGGGGCACGACCCCTACAATGAGCAGTTCTTC
TRBV5-8,.,TRBJ2-7,.,CASSPPLGRVDPEQYF,TGTGCCAGCAGCCCCCCCCTGGGCAGGGTGGATCCAGAGCAGTACTTC
TRBV20-1,once,TRBJ1-2,.,CSVWANYGYTF,TGCAGTGTTTGGGCTAACTATGGCTACACCTTC
TRBV5-1,many,TRBJ1-5,.,CASSLDGGSNQPQHF,TGCGCCAGCAGCTTGGACGGCGGTTCAAATCAGCCCCAGCATTTT
TRBV6-1,.,TRBJ2-1,TRBD2,CASIRLAGDPEQFF,TGTGCCAGCATTCGACTAGCGGGAGACCCTGAGCAGTTCTTC
TRBV19,few,TRBJ2-2,.,CASSIRGPGELFF,TGTGCCAGTAGTATACGGGGTCCCGGGGAGCTGTTTTTT
TRBV4-1,.,TRBJ2-3,.,CASSQTGTPMGDTQYF,TGCGCCAGCAGCCAAACGGGGACACCCATGGGGGATACGCAGTATTTT
TRBV7-2,.,TRBJ2-3,.,CASSQTRGYGDTQYF,TGTGCCAGCAGCCAAACACGGGGTTATGGAGATACGCAGTATTTT
TRBV28,.,TRBJ1-4,TRBD1,CASTMTGGNEKLFF,TGTGCCAGCACCATGACAGGGGGCAATGAAAAACTGTTTTTT
TRBV4-1,.,TRBJ2-1,.,CASSQGFGRTFNEQFF,TGCGCCAGCAGCCAAGGATTCGGTCGTACATTCAATGAGCAGTTCTTC
TRBV4-1,.,TRBJ1-2,TRBD1,CASSQGDSLNYGYTF,TGCGCCAGCAGCCAAGGGGACAGCCTTAACTATGGCTACACCTTC
TRBV6-5,.,TRBJ2-7,.,CASSYLPGPRPYEQYF,TGTGCCAGCAGTTACCTGCCGGGACCCCGACCCTACGAGCAGTACTTC
TRBV9,.,TRBJ2-1,.,CASSPRTNNYNEQFF,TGTGCCAGCAGCCCACGGACTAATAATTACAATGAGCAGTTCTTC
TRBV2,.,TRBJ2-7,.,CASHTGQKYEQYF,TGTGCCAGCCATACAGGACAGAAATACGAGCAGTACTTC